A selection of T cell receptor beta chains follows, all from one sample in a study of shared clonotypes between healthy human individuals. Data came from immunoSEQ multiplex PCR; TCRdb stores just in-frame clones and leaves some out. The data contain about 2.1 million clones, around 95% of them singletons. The sequenced sample consisted of naive CD8+ T cells from PBMCs. These receptors came from a man aged 18 to 29 in good health. Some clones in this sample may be carry-over from other donors' samples. Both conserved end residues are part of each CDR3. D genes are given only for firm matches. Size values are once, few and many counts, or a class for expanded clones, and some rows have none.

>TRBJ2-3|TRBD2|TRBV27|NA
CASSLSAGAAADTQYF
TGTGCCAGCAGTTTATCGGCGGGAGCTGCCGCAGATACGCAGTATTTT
>TRBJ2-1|NA|TRBV4-1|NA
CASSQVPSSSYNEQFF
TGCGCCAGCAGCCAAGTTCCCTCTAGCTCCTACAATGAGCAGTTCTTC
>TRBJ1-2|NA|TRBV7-9|NA
CASSGQPYGYTF
TGTGCCAGCAGCGGACAGCCTTATGGCTACACCTTC
>TRBJ2-1|TRBD2|TRBV6-1|NA
CASSATSGSDEQFF
TGTGCCAGCAGTGCGACTAGCGGGAGCGATGAGCAGTTCTTC
>TRBJ2-1|NA|TRBV18|NA
CASSPRGSSSYNEQFF
TGTGCCAGCTCACCTAGGGGTTCGAGCTCCTACAATGAGCAGTTCTTC
>TRBJ2-2|NA|TRBV28|once
CASSLYRDNGELFF
TGTGCCAGCAGTTTATACAGGGATAACGGGGAGCTGTTTTTT
>TRBJ2-1|NA|TRBV7-9|NA
CASSYIQGVRDEQFF
TGTGCCAGCAGCTATATACAGGGAGTTAGGGATGAGCAGTTCTTC
>TRBJ2-3|TRBD1|TRBV28|NA
CASSLDGQGASSDGTDTQYF
TGTGCCAGCAGTTTAGATGGACAGGGGGCATCCTCGGACGGCACAGATACGCAGTATTTT
>TRBJ1-3|NA|TRBV7-3|NA
CASSSDGLSGNTIYF
TGTGCCAGCAGCTCGGACGGCCTCTCTGGAAACACCATATATTTT
>TRBJ2-7|NA|TRBV6-5|NA
CASSFASWSSYEQYF
TGTGCCAGCAGTTTCGCTAGCTGGAGCTCCTACGAGCAGTACTTC
>TRBJ2-1|TRBD1|TRBV4-2|NA
CASSPGQGAGDEQFF
TGTGCCAGCAGCCCGGGACAGGGGGCAGGCGATGAGCAGTTCTTC
>TRBJ1-2|TRBD1|TRBV4-1|once
CASSPKTGQYANYGYTF
TGCGCCAGCAGCCCAAAGACAGGGCAGTACGCTAACTATGGCTACACCTTC
>TRBJ1-4|TRBD1|TRBV15|NA
CATSRWYGTGSEGNEKLFF
TGTGCCACCAGCAGGTGGTACGGGACAGGGTCGGAGGGAAATGAAAAACTGTTTTTT
>TRBJ2-1|TRBD2|TRBV9|NA
CASSVKLADNEQFF
TGTGCCAGCAGCGTAAAGCTAGCGGACAATGAGCAGTTCTTC
>TRBJ2-2|NA|TRBV7-3|NA
CASRQTSNGELFF
TGTGCCAGCAGACAGACTTCGAACGGGGAGCTGTTTTTT
>TRBJ1-2|TRBD1|TRBV14|NA
CASSQVGGDRGRGGYTF
TGTGCCAGCAGCCAAGTGGGCGGCGACAGGGGGCGAGGTGGCTACACCTTC
>TRBJ1-5|NA|TRBV2|once
CASSEGSHLKNQPQHF
TGTGCCAGCAGTGAAGGGTCCCACTTAAAAAATCAGCCCCAGCATTTT
>TRBJ2-1|TRBD2|TRBV7-2|NA
CASSPGGLAGYNEQFF
TGTGCCAGCAGCCCCGGCGGACTAGCAGGTTACAATGAGCAGTTCTTC
>TRBJ2-7|NA|TRBV14|NA
CASSQAFIRERAEQYF
TGTGCCAGCAGCCAAGCTTTTATTCGGGAGAGGGCCGAGCAGTACTTC
>TRBJ1-2|TRBD1|TRBV6-5|NA
CASSRGPRVSEGYTF
TGTGCCAGCAGCAGGGGGCCCCGGGTATCAGAAGGCTACACCTTC
>TRBJ2-5|NA|TRBV27|NA
CASSTRGAQETQYF
TGTGCCAGCAGTACCCGGGGCGCCCAAGAGACCCAGTACTTC
>TRBJ2-7|NA|TRBV11-2|NA
CASSLHSGSYEQYF
TGTGCCAGCAGCTTACATTCGGGGTCCTACGAGCAGTACTTC
>TRBJ2-7|NA|TRBV5-1|once
CASSWGSGEQYF
TGCGCCAGCAGCTGGGGTTCTGGGGAGCAGTACTTC
>TRBJ1-1|NA|TRBV11-2|once
CASSLRPGNTEAFF
TGTGCCAGCAGCTTACGCCCGGGGAACACTGAAGCTTTCTTT
>TRBJ2-3|TRBD2|TRBV11-2|NA
CASSSRLAGPTDTQYF
TGTGCCAGCAGCTCAAGACTAGCGGGACCGACAGATACGCAGTATTTT
>TRBJ2-2|TRBD1|TRBV7-9|NA
CASSSRAGTGGNTGELFF
TGTGCCAGCAGCTCCCGGGCCGGGACAGGGGGTAATACCGGGGAGCTGTTTTTT
>TRBJ2-7|NA|TRBV4-1|NA
CASSQDSTASYEQYF
TGCGCCAGCAGCCAAGATAGCACAGCCTCCTACGAGCAGTACTTC
>TRBJ1-3|TRBD1|TRBV4-2|NA
CASSQDSGGSGNTIYF
TGTGCCAGCAGCCAGGACTCAGGGGGCTCTGGAAACACCATATATTTT
>TRBJ2-2|NA|TRBV27|once
CASSFRVGPGELFF
TGTGCCAGCAGTTTCAGGGTGGGGCCCGGGGAGCTGTTTTTT
>TRBJ2-1|NA|TRBV27|NA
CASSRLKPSYNEQFF
TGTGCCAGCAGCCGACTAAAACCTAGCTACAATGAGCAGTTCTTC
>TRBJ2-7|NA|TRBV4-1|NA
CASSLTPQLAYPSYEQYF
TGCGCCAGCAGCCTTACCCCCCAACTGGCGTACCCTTCCTACGAGCAGTACTTC
>TRBJ2-7|NA|TRBV19|NA
CASSIDVGGYEQYF
TGTGCCAGTAGTATAGATGTCGGCGGCTACGAGCAGTACTTC
>TRBJ1-2|NA|TRBV4-2|NA
CASSQEPGALNYGYTF
TGTGCCAGCAGCCAAGAACCGGGGGCCCTTAACTATGGCTACACCTTC
>TRBJ1-5|NA|TRBV7-8|NA
CASSLTANSNQPQHF
TGTGCCAGCAGCTTAACAGCAAATAGCAATCAGCCCCAGCATTTT
>TRBJ1-5|NA|TRBV6-5|NA
CASSPRGASQPQHF
TGTGCCAGCAGTCCGCGGGGGGCAAGTCAGCCCCAGCATTTT
>TRBJ2-7|NA|TRBV29-1|NA
CSAISGPGYEQYF
TGCAGCGCCATTTCAGGGCCAGGCTACGAGCAGTACTTC
>TRBJ2-7|NA|TRBV4-3|NA
CASSHGRGGYEQYF
TGCGCCAGCAGCCACGGGCGAGGGGGGTACGAGCAGTACTTC
>TRBJ1-1|TRBD1|TRBV29-1|NA
CSVGGGQGNTEAFF
TGCAGCGTTGGCGGGGGACAGGGAAACACTGAAGCTTTCTTT
>TRBJ2-7|NA|TRBV10-1|once
CASSPLRRYF
TGCGCCAGCAGCCCTCTCCGGAGGTACTTC
>TRBJ1-1|NA|TRBV21-1|NA
CASRQTPRGDRTEAFF
TGTGCCAGCAGACAGACCCCTAGGGGGGATAGAACTGAAGCTTTCTTT
>TRBJ2-7|NA|TRBV11-2|NA
CASSLESRESYEQYF
TGTGCCAGCAGCTTAGAGTCTCGGGAATCCTACGAGCAGTACTTC
>TRBJ2-7|TRBD2|TRBV5-1|once
CASSFVASGGYEQYF
TGCGCCAGCAGCTTCGTAGCGAGCGGGGGGTACGAGCAGTACTTC
>TRBJ2-2|NA|TRBV9|NA
CASSVVPGPNTGELFF
TGTGCCAGCAGCGTCGTGCCGGGGCCGAACACCGGGGAGCTGTTTTTT
>TRBJ2-1|NA|TRBV10-1|NA
CASSESRQEPYNEQFF
TGCGCCAGCAGTGAGTCGCGACAGGAGCCCTACAATGAGCAGTTCTTC
>TRBJ2-4|NA|TRBV10-1|NA
CASNTGPGVVAKNIQYF
TGCGCCAGCAACACAGGGCCGGGGGTAGTAGCCAAAAACATTCAGTACTTC
>TRBJ2-1|NA|TRBV28|once
CASSFWTDLYNEQFF
TGTGCCAGCAGTTTTTGGACAGACCTATACAATGAGCAGTTCTTC
>TRBJ2-3|NA|TRBV5-6|NA
CASSLAGTRTDTQYF
TGTGCCAGCAGCTTGGCGGGGACTCGCACAGATACGCAGTATTTT
>TRBJ2-1|TRBD1|TRBV7-9|NA
CASSPTTGNYNEQFF
TGTGCCAGCAGCCCAACGACAGGGAACTACAATGAGCAGTTCTTC
>TRBJ2-7|TRBD1|TRBV10-3|NA
CASSPGQGSYEQYF
TGTGCCAGCAGCCCAGGACAGGGCTCCTACGAGCAGTACTTC
>TRBJ2-7|NA|TRBV5-1|NA
CASSLEVMGWAATFF
TGCGCCAGCAGCTTGGAAGTTATGGGTTGGGCAGCCACGTTCTTC
>TRBJ1-1|TRBD1|TRBV7-9|once
CASSLGRDRSTEAFF
TGTGCCAGCAGCTTAGGCCGGGACAGGAGCACTGAAGCTTTCTTT
>TRBJ2-2|NA|TRBV28|NA
CASSLMTRTGELFF
TGTGCCAGCAGTTTAATGACTCGTACCGGGGAGCTGTTTTTT
>TRBJ1-2|NA|TRBV10-3|NA
CANRGRDYGYTF
TGTGCCAACCGGGGGAGGGACTATGGCTACACCTTC
>TRBJ1-5|NA|TRBV7-2|NA
CASSLGVVGLGQPQHF
TGTGCCAGCAGCTTAGGTGTGGTAGGGTTAGGGCAGCCCCAGCATTTT
>TRBJ2-7|TRBD2|TRBV27|NA
CASSISGSYEQYF
TGTGCCAGCAGTATTAGCGGGAGTTATGAGCAGTACTTC
>TRBJ2-3|NA|TRBV9|NA
CASSSTGRDLTDTQYF
TGTGCCAGCAGCTCCACAGGGAGGGATTTAACAGATACGCAGTATTTT
>TRBJ1-1|NA|TRBV7-9|NA
CASRAAPEAFF
TGTGCCAGCAGGGCGGCGCCTGAAGCTTTCTTT
>TRBJ1-4|NA|TRBV27|NA
CASSLGLTNEKLFF
TGTGCCAGCAGTCTAGGGTTAACTAATGAAAAACTGTTTTTT
>TRBJ2-3|TRBD1|TRBV4-2|NA
CASSQGGGVTDTQYF
TGTGCCAGCAGCCAAGGAGGGGGCGTCACAGATACGCAGTATTTT